The 10 T cell receptor beta chains listed next were all sequenced from one sample in a study of T-cell memory formation after mild COVID-19. TCRdb itself ran the 5' RACE reads through MiXCR, one entry per CDR3 protein. The sample has approximately 390,000 distinct CDR3 sequences, around a sixth seen once; the top ten hold 20% to 25%. The specimen sequenced was PBMCs or a T cell subset sorted from them (not recorded which). These receptors all stem from a man aged 18 to 35 who had mild COVID-19 (a few samples of this study predate the infection). Cell type and time point are not known.

This clonotype has just a few counts. V usage is TRBV7-9 and J usage is TRBJ2-2; 7 bases are shared with TRBD1. The CDR3 runs to 16 residues. From germline, CDR1 is SEHNR and CDR2 FQNEAQ (reference sequence). The V segment lost 3 bases and the J segment 0 bases; nucleotides outside the gene matches: 4. The CDR3 DNA reads as TGTGCCAGCAGCTTGTGGGGGACAGCGAACACCGGGGAGCTGTTTTTT. Amino acid sequence: CASSLWGTANTGELFF.

The chain couples TRBV20-1 to TRBJ2-7, with TRBD1 matching over 9 bases. This CDR3 spans 16 amino acids. Germline V gives CDR1 DFQATT, CDR2 SNEGSKA (reference sequence). The V gene end was trimmed by 2 bases and the J gene end by 1 base; junction bases not matched to a gene: 9. The CDR3 DNA reads as TGCAGTGCTAGATCGAAACAGGGGGCGATGTCCTACGAGCAGTACTTC. Amino acids: CSARSKQGAMSYEQYF.

This clonotype showed up many times. The chain combines TRBV5-1 with TRBJ1-2; TRBD1 agrees at 8 bases. V trimming: 1 base; J trimming: 6 bases; junction bases outside the gene matches: 5. CDR1 SGHRS and CDR2 YFSETQ come from the germline V gene. The CDR3 runs 14 residues. The CDR3 loop reads CASSLLQGEHGYTF. The CDR3 nucleotides read TGCGCCAGCAGCTTGTTACAGGGGGAGCATGGCTACACCTTC.

In its sample, this clonotype was seen a few times. V gene TRBV7-9 combines with J gene TRBJ2-3; 8 bases match TRBD1. The CDR3 loop spans 17 amino acids. The V segment lost 3 bases and the J segment 4 bases; nucleotides outside the gene matches: 12. Germline-derived CDR1 and CDR2 are SEHNR and FQNEAQ (reference sequence). The CDR3 nucleotides are TGTGCCAGCAGCTTCCAGAAGACTCCAGGGGGCCCAGATACGCAGTATTTT. It yields the protein CASSFQKTPGGPDTQYF.

V is TRBV5-6 and J is TRBJ2-5, with a weak D call TRBD2 (6 bases). Germline assignment: CDR1 SGHDT and CDR2 YYEEEE. V was trimmed by 4 bases and J by 6 bases, leaving 16 bases between them. This CDR3 has 14 residues. CDR3 bases: TGTGCCAGCAGCCCTGCCGGGAGCACCCAGACCCAGTACTTC. Amino acids: CASSPAGSTQTQYF.

Many counts were recorded for this clonotype. V gene TRBV2 combines with J gene TRBJ1-1; no reliable D call. With 4 bases removed from V and 0 bases from J, the gap between germline ends came to 12 bases. Germline CDR1 SNHLY, CDR2 FYNNEI. The CDR3 spans 15 residues. For the CDR3, the DNA is TGTGCCAGCAGTGTCGCAGTTCAGATGAACACTGAAGCTTTCTTT. Protein product: CASSVAVQMNTEAFF.

This clonotype occurred a few times. The chain uses TRBV5-1 and TRBJ2-1; possibly TRBD1 for D (6 bases). The CDR3 contains 16 residues. V was cut by 3 bases and J by 0 bases, with 13 bases left in between. CDR1 and CDR2 from the germline V gene are SGHRS and YFSETQ. CDR3: CASSWDTDRSYNEQFF. CDR3 in DNA: TGCGCCAGCAGCTGGGACACTGATCGCTCCTACAATGAGCAGTTCTTC.

This chain connects TRBV27 to TRBJ2-7, with TRBD1 as a possible D gene (6 bases). Germline-derived CDR1 and CDR2 are MNHEY and SMNVEV (reference sequence). With 6 bases removed from V and 2 bases from J, the gap between germline ends came to 14 bases. This CDR3 comprises 14 residues. In DNA, the CDR3 is TGTGCCAGCAGAGGGCAGGGGTCTGCCTACGAGCAGTACTTC. Translation gives CASRGQGSAYEQYF.

A few counts support this clonotype. The rearrangement links TRBV2 to TRBJ2-3, with D possibly TRBD2 on 6 matching bases. Deletions cut 6 bases from V and 5 bases from J, with 15 bases between. The CDR3 has 14 amino acids. CDR1 and CDR2 from the germline V gene are SNHLY and FYNNEI. The CDR3 protein is CASSAMTAGDTQYF. The CDR3 nucleotides read TGTGCCAGCAGCGCTATGACAGCGGGAGATACGCAGTATTTT.

This chain uses TRBV6-2 or TRBV6-3 with TRBJ2-1; D is unresolved. The CDR3 runs to 13 residues. Looked up from germline, CDR1 is MNHEY and CDR2 is SVGEGT. V gave up 3 bases and J gave up 4 bases, with 7 bases separating them. CDR3 residues: CASSYWAYNEQFF. DNA of the CDR3: TGTGCCAGCAGTTATTGGGCTTACAATGAGCAGTTCTTC.